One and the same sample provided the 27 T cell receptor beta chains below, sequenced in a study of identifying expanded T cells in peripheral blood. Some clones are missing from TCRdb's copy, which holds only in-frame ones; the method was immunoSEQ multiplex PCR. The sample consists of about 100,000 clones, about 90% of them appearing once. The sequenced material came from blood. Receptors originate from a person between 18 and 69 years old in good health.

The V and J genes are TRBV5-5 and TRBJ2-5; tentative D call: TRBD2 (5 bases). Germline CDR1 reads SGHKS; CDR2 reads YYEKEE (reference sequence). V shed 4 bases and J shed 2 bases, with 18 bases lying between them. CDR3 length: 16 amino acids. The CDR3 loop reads CASSLGRWTPQETQYF. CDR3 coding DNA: TGTGCCAGCAGCCTTGGGAGATGGACCCCTCAAGAGACCCAGTACTTC.

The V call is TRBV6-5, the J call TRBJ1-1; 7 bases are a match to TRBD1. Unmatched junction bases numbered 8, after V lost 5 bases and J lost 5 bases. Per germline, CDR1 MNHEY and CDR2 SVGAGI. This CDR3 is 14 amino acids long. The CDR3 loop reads CASSPDREGTEAFF. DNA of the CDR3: TGTGCCAGCAGTCCCGACAGGGAGGGGACTGAAGCTTTCTTT.

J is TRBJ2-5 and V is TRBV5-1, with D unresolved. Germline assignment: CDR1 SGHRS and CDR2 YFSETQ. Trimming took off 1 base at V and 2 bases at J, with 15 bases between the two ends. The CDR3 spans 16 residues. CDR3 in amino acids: CASSLQQIGRQETQYF. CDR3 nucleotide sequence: TGCGCCAGCAGCTTGCAACAGATTGGCAGACAAGAGACCCAGTACTTC.

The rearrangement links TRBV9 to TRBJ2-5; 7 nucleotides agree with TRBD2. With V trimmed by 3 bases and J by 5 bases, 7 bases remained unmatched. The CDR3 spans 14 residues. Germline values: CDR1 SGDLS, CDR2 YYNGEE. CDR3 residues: CASSAGGSQETQYF. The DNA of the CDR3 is TGTGCCAGCAGCGCGGGAGGTAGTCAGGAGACCCAGTACTTC.

CDR3 sequence (DNA): TGTGCCAGCAGCTTAGCGGGCCAGAGGGGCAACGACCAGCATTTT. It specifies CASSLAGQRGNDQHF. The chain carries TRBV7-2 and TRBJ1-5; a weak D match, TRBD1 (5 bases). Looked up from germline, CDR1 is SGHTA and CDR2 is FQGNSA. The length of the CDR3 is 15 residues. The ends were cut back, 0 bases at V and 12 bases at J, with 18 bases in the middle.

The CDR3 region has the DNA TGTGCCAGCAGCCGCGACAGGTCCACAGATACGCAGTATTTT. Translation: CASSRDRSTDTQYF. The V and J genes are TRBV7-3 and TRBJ2-3; tentatively, D is TRBD1 (6 bases). Trimming shortened V by 5 bases and J by 2 bases, and 11 bases separated the two germline ends. There are 14 residues in the CDR3. CDR1 is SGHTA and CDR2 is FQGTGA in the germline V gene.

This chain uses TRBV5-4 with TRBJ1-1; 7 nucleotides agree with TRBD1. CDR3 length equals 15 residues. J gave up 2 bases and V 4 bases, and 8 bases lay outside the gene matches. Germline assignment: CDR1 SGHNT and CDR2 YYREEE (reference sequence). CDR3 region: CASSPRQGTNTEAFF. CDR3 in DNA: TGTGCCAGCAGCCCGCGACAGGGTACTAACACTGAAGCTTTCTTT. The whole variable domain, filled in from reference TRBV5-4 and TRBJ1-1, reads ETGVTQSPTHLIKTRGQQVTLRCSSQSGHNTVSWYQQALGQGPQFIFQYYREEENGRGNFPPRFSGLQFPNYSSELNVNALELDDSALYLCASSPRQGTNTEAFFGQGTRLTVV.

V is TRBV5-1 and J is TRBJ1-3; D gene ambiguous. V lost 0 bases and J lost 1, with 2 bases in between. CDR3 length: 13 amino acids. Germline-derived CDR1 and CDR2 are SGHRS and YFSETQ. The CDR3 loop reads CASSLGSGNTIYF. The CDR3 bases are TGCGCCAGCAGCTTGGGGTCTGGAAACACCATATATTTT.

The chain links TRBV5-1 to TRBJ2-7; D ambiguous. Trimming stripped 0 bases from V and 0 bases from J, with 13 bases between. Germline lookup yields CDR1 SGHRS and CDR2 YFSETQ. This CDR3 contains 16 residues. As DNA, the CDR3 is TGCGCCAGCAGCTTGGGGACCGTTAAGACCTCCTACGAGCAGTACTTC. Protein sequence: CASSLGTVKTSYEQYF. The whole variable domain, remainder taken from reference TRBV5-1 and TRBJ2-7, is KAGVTQTPRYLIKTRGQQVTLSCSPISGHRSVSWYQQTPGQGLQFLFEYFSETQRNKGNFPGRFSGRQFSNSRSEMNVSTLELGDSALYLCASSLGTVKTSYEQYFGPGTRLTVT.

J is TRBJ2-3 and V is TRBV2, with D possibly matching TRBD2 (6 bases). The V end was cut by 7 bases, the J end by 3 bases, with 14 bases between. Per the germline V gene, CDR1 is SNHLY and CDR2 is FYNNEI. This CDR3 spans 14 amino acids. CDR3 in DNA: TGTGCCAGCAAGGTTGGGGCGGGGACAGATACGCAGTATTTT. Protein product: CASKVGAGTDTQYF.

As DNA, the CDR3 is TGTGCCAGCACCCAGGGACTAGCGGCCTACAATGAGCAGTTCTTC. This gives the protein CASTQGLAAYNEQFF. The genes are TRBV5-6 and TRBJ2-1; 11 bases map to TRBD2. The germline V gene encodes CDR1 SGHDT and CDR2 YYEEEE. Germline trimming cut 6 bases from V and 2 bases from J; bases unmatched to any gene: 4. This CDR3 has 15 residues.

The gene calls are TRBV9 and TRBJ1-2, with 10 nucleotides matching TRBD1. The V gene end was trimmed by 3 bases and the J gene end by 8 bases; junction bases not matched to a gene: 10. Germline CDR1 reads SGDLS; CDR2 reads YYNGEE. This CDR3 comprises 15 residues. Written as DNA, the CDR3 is TGTGCCAGCAGCGACGGAGACAGGGGGCGTAGGGGCTACACCTTC. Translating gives CASSDGDRGRRGYTF.

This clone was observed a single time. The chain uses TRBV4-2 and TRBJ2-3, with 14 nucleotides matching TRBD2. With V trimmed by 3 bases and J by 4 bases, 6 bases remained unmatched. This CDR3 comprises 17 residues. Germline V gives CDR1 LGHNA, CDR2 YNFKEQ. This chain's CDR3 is CASSQGLAGAPPDTQYF. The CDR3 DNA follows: TGTGCCAGCAGCCAGGGACTAGCGGGGGCCCCGCCAGATACGCAGTATTTT.

The CDR3 loop reads CASSLDPGPDTQYF. For the CDR3, the DNA is TGTGCCAGCAGCTTAGATCCCGGACCAGATACGCAGTATTTT. The rearrangement links TRBV7-2 to TRBJ2-3, with D hard to call. The germline CDR1 and CDR2 sequences are SGHTA and FQGNSA. CDR3 size: 14 residues. Trimming removed 1 base from V and 4 bases from J, with 9 bases in between.

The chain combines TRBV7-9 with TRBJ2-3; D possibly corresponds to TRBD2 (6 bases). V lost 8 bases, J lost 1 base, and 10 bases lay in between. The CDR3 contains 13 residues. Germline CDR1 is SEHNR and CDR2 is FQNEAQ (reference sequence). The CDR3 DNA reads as TGTGCCAGCCTAGCGAGCGGCACAGATACGCAGTATTTT. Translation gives CASLASGTDTQYF.

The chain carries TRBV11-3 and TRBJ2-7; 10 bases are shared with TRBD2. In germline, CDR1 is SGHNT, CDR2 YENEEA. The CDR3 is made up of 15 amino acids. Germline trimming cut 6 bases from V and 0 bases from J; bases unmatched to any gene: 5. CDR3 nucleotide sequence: TGTGCCAGCAGTTTGCTAGCGGGGGCCTCCTACGAGCAGTACTTC. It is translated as CASSLLAGASYEQYF.

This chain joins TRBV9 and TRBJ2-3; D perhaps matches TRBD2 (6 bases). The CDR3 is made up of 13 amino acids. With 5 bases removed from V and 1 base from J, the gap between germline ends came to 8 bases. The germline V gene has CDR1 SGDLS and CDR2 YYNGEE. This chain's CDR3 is CASRERGTDTQYF. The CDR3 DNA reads TGTGCCAGCAGAGAGCGGGGCACAGATACGCAGTATTTT.

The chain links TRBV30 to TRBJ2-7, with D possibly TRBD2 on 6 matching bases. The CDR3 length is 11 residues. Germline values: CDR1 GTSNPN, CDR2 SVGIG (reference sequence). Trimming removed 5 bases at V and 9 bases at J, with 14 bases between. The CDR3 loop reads CAWATPRGQYF. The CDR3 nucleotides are TGTGCCTGGGCCACCCCGCGGGGGCAGTACTTC.

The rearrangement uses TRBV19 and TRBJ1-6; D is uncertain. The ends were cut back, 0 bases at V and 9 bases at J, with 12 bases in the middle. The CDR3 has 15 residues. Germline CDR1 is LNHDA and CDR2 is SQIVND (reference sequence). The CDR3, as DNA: TGTGCCAGTAGTATAGATGGGGTGAAGGGTTCACCCCTCCACTTT. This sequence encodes CASSIDGVKGSPLHF.

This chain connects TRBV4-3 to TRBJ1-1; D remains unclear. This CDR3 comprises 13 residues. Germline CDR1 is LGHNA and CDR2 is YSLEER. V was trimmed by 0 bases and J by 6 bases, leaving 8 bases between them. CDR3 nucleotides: TGCGCCAGCAGCCAAGATTCTCGGGCTGAAGCTTTCTTT. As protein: CASSQDSRAEAFF.

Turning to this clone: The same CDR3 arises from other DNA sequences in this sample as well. The CDR3 DNA sequence: TGTGCCAGCAGCTGGGGGTTCGACACTGAAGCTTTCTTT. This codes for CASSWGFDTEAFF. The chain uses TRBV27 and TRBJ1-1; maybe TRBD1 (5 bases). The CDR3 sequence is 13 residues long. V was trimmed by 6 bases and J by 3 bases, leaving 11 bases between them. CDR1 and CDR2 from the germline V gene are MNHEY and SMNVEV (reference sequence).

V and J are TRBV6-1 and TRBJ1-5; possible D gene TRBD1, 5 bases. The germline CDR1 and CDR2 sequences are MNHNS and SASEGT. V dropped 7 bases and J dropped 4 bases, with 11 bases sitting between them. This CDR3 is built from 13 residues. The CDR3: CASKYDSNQPQHF. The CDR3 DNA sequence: TGTGCCAGCAAATACGACAGTAATCAGCCCCAGCATTTT.

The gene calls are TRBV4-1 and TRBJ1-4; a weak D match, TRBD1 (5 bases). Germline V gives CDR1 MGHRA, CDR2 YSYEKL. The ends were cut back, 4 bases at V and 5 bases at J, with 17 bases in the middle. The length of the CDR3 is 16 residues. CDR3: CASSPGSGLSNEKLFF. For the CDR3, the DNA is TGCGCCAGCAGCCCGGGGTCGGGACTGTCGAATGAAAAACTGTTTTTT.

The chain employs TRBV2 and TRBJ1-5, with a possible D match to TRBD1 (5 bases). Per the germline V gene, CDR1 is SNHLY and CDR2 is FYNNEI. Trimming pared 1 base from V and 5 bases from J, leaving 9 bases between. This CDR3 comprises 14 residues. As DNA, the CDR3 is TGTGCCAGCAGTGAAGGGACATTTGATCAGCCCCAGCATTTT. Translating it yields CASSEGTFDQPQHF.

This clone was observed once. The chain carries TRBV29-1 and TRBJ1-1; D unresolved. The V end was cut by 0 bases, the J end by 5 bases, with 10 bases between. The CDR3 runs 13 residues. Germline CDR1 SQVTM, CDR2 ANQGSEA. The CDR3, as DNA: TGCAGCGTTGAAGATTTAGGGAGGACTGAAGCTTTCTTT. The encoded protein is CSVEDLGRTEAFF.

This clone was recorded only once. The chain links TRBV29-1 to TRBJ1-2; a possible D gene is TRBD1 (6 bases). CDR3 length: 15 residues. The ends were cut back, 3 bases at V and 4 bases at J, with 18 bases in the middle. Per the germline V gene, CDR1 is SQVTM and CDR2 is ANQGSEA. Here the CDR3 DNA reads TGCAGCGTTGAGGGCTGGGGACTAGGGGGCTATGGCTACACCTTC. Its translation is CSVEGWGLGGYGYTF.

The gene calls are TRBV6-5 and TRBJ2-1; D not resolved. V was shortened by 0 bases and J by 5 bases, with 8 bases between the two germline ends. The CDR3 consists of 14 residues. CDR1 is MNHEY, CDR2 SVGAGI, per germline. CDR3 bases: TGTGCCAGCAGTTACTCGATATTTGACAATGAGCAGTTCTTC. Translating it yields CASSYSIFDNEQFF.